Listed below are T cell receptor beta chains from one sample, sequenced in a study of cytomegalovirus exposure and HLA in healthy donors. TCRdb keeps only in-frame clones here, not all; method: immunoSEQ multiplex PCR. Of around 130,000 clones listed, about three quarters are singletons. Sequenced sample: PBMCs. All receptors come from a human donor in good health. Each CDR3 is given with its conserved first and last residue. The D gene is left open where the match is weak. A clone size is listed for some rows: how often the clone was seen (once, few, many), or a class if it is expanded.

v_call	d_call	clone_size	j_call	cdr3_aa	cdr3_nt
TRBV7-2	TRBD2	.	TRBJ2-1	CASSLLAGGFNEQFF	TGTGCCAGCAGCTTACTGGCGGGGGGTTTTAATGAGCAGTTCTTC
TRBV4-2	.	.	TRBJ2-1	CASSQAKKADEQFF	TGTGCCAGCAGCCAAGCAAAGAAAGCGGATGAGCAGTTCTTC
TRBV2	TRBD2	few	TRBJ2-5	CASSGASGGYQETQYF	TGTGCCAGCAGTGGGGCTAGCGGGGGGTACCAAGAGACCCAGTACTTC
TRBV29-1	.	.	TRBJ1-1	CSVAVGVGTEAFF	TGCAGCGTCGCGGTAGGGGTTGGTACTGAAGCTTTCTTT
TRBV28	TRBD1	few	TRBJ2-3	CASSYDRASTDTQYF	TGTGCCAGCAGTTACGACAGGGCCAGCACAGATACGCAGTATTTT
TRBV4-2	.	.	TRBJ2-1	CASSQERNEQFF	TGTGCCAGCAGCCAAGAGAGGAATGAGCAGTTCTTC
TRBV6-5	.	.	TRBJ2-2	CASSYNPHSAGELFF	TGTGCCAGCAGTTACAATCCCCACTCGGCCGGGGAGCTGTTTTTT
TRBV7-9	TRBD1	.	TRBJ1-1	CASRYTGGTEAFF	TGTGCCAGCAGATATACAGGGGGCACTGAAGCTTTCTTT
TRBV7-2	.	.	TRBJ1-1	CASSPIAVGMTEAFF	TGTGCCAGCAGCCCCATAGCGGTCGGGATGACTGAAGCTTTCTTT
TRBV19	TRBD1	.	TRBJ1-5	CASSIRGPINQPQHF	TGTGCCAGTAGTATAAGGGGGCCAATAAATCAGCCCCAGCATTTT
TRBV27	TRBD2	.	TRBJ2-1	CASSSTSTGTRSNEQFF	TGTGCCAGCAGTTCCACTTCCACCGGGACTAGATCAAATGAGCAGTTCTTC
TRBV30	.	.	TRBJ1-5	CAWSRGLSNQPQHF	TGTGCCTGGAGCCGAGGGCTCAGCAATCAGCCCCAGCATTTT
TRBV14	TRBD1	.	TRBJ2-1	CASSQVTSTGGRGGVTIYNEQFF	TGTGCCAGCAGCCAAGTCACGTCAACAGGGGGTAGGGGCGGGGTTACCATATACAATGAGCAGTTCTTC
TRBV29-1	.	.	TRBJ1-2	CSVGQDGAGNYGYTF	TGCAGCGTTGGGCAGGACGGAGCGGGCAACTATGGCTACACCTTC
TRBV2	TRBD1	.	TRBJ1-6	CASSGRQGGNSPLHF	TGTGCCAGCAGTGGACGACAGGGGGGGAATTCACCCCTCCACTTT